Sequencing of this T cell receptor beta chain was carried out in a study of CXCR3-negative and CXCR3-positive naive CD8 T cells. The libraries of TRB cDNA were prepared using 5' RACE with UMI labels. TCRdb re-called the 5' RACE reads; every CDR3 protein appears as one record, without DNA. The ten most abundant clones cover approximately 0.51% of a sample with about 120,000 distinct CDR3 sequences. The sample taken for sequencing was naive CXCR3- CD8+ T cells from blood. Described subset: CD45RO-CCR7+CD27+CD95- naive CD8+ T cells lacking CXCR3 (TNR3-). This receptor was taken from a human donor in good health. Some clones in this sample may be carry-over from other donors' samples.

CDR3 protein: CASSLVTGHGELFF. The rearrangement links TRBV7-6 to TRBJ2-2; the TRBD1 assignment by TCRdb is unverifiable without DNA. This CDR3 contains 14 residues. CDR1 and CDR2 from the germline V gene are SGHVS and FNYEAQ.